This paragraph reports one T cell receptor (beta chain). The antigen is undetermined. CDR1 and CDR2 from the germline V gene are LNHDA and SQIVND (reference sequence). The V end lost 5 bases, the J end lost 2 bases, and 15 bases lay between the germline ends. The CDR3 consists of 15 residues. The TCR cDNA carried a universal primer site and UMIs from 5'RACE template switching. In TCRdb, the 5' RACE reads were re-called with MiXCR into one record per CDR3 protein. Among 500,000 to 550,000 distinct CDR3 sequences listed, roughly a fifth were seen once. The sample is drawn from a study of T cells after yellow fever vaccination. Findings and caveats of the study: In FACS-sorted repertoires, abundant clonotypes from the bulk population could appear as contaminants.

This chain uses TRBV19 with TRBJ1-2; maybe TRBD1 (5 bases). The sequencing used PBMCs, collected 20 to 25 days after the first yellow fever vaccination. This receptor was identified in a man aged 18-30 years who received the YFV17D yellow fever vaccine. In nucleotides, the CDR3 is TGTGCCAGTAGTCTCTTGCCGGGACCCAACTATGGCTACACCTTC. It specifies CASSLLPGPNYGYTF. Based on the CDR3 plus reference TRBV19 and TRBJ1-2, the full variable domain is DGGITQSPKYLFRKEGQNVTLSCEQNLNHDAMYWYRQDPGQGLRLIYYSQIVNDFQKGDIAEGYSVSREKKESFPLTVTSAQKNPTAFYLCASSLLPGPNYGYTFGSGTRLTVV.